Sequencing of this T cell receptor beta chain was carried out in a study of neurological immune-mediated disorders. Across the whole study: In a group of around 35 multiple sclerosis patients, roughly 30 had the relapsing-remitting type and 3 had the secondary progressive type.

TCRdb recomputed calls from the 5' RACE reads with MiXCR, one row per CDR3 protein. The sample has some 66,000 distinct CDR3 sequences; under 5% are singletons. Trimming took off 6 bases at V and 2 bases at J, with 14 bases between the two ends. CDR1 is KGHSH and CDR2 is LQKENI in the germline V gene. The CDR3 runs 14 residues. The rearrangement links TRBV18 to TRBJ2-7; tentatively, D is TRBD1 or TRBD2 (7 bases each). The sequenced sample consisted of PBMCs. The source of this sequence is a man between 25 and 39 years old with multiple sclerosis. CDR3 protein: CASSPAGTAYEQYF. In nucleotides, the CDR3 is TGTGCCAGCTCGCCAGCGGGGACAGCCTACGAGCAGTACTTC.